Below are 25 T cell receptor beta chains sequenced from a single sample in a study of beta chain features in type 1 diabetes. Expressed TCRB transcripts were sequenced because the entire RNA isolate underwent reverse transcription. Produced via immunoSEQ multiplex PCR; TCRdb's table is partial and in-frame only. In the table there are roughly 450,000 clones, approximately 15% of which are singletons. Sequencing used naive CD4+ T cells from blood. Every receptor here comes from a man aged 25-45 years in good health.

This clone was detected only a few times. Other nucleotide sequences from this sample produce the same CDR3. The V and J genes are TRBV5-1 and TRBJ2-3; D gene uncertain. The V gene's germline CDR1 is SGHRS and CDR2 YFSETQ. The CDR3 covers 13 residues. V was cut by 0 bases and J by 3 bases, with 5 bases left in between. CDR3 amino acids: CASSLEGTDTQYF. In DNA, the CDR3 is TGCGCCAGCAGCTTGGAGGGAACAGATACGCAGTATTTT.

The chain is built from TRBV7-9 and TRBJ2-1, with D perhaps matching TRBD2 (6 bases). Trimming cost V 2 bases and J 7 bases, with 18 bases left between them. Germline V gene data show CDR1 as SEHNR and CDR2 as FQNEAQ (reference sequence). The CDR3 has 16 residues. The CDR3 spells CASSLSRLVIGNEQFF. Here the CDR3 DNA reads TGTGCCAGCAGCTTATCCCGACTAGTCATAGGGAATGAGCAGTTCTTC.

The gene calls are TRBV13 and TRBJ2-3, with D possibly being TRBD1 (5 bases). V gave up 3 bases and J gave up 2 bases, with 9 bases separating them. The CDR3 length is 14 residues. The germline gives CDR1 PRHDT, CDR2 FYEKMQ (reference sequence). CDR3 coding DNA: TGTGCCAGCAGCTTGGCGACAGACACAGATACGCAGTATTTT. This translates into CASSLATDTDTQYF.

V and J are TRBV5-4 and TRBJ2-5; D may match TRBD1 or TRBD2 (5 bases each). V was clipped by 4 bases and J by 2 bases, with 12 bases between them. CDR3 size: 14 residues. Germline V gene sequence: CDR1 SGHNT, CDR2 YYREEE (reference sequence). The CDR3 here is CASSVPGRQETQYF. Written as DNA, the CDR3 is TGTGCCAGCAGCGTCCCGGGACGGCAAGAGACCCAGTACTTC.

This clone appeared a few times. The rearrangement links TRBV5-4 to TRBJ2-1; D tentatively fits TRBD1 or TRBD2 (5 bases each). Looked up from germline, CDR1 is SGHNT and CDR2 is YYREEE (reference sequence). With 2 bases removed from V and 2 bases from J, the gap between germline ends came to 8 bases. There are 14 residues in the CDR3. CDR3 protein: CASSFGDPYNEQFF. The CDR3, as DNA: TGTGCCAGCAGCTTCGGGGACCCCTACAATGAGCAGTTCTTC.

A few counts support this clone. The rearrangement uses TRBV5-1 and TRBJ1-1; a possible D gene is TRBD1 (6 bases). Germline CDR1 reads SGHRS; CDR2 reads YFSETQ. Trimming shortened V by 6 bases and J by 1 base, and 10 bases separated the two germline ends. This CDR3 contains 13 residues. CDR3 coding DNA: TGCGCCAGCACTTCGACAGGGAACACTGAAGCTTTCTTT. This translates into CASTSTGNTEAFF. Looking up the rest from reference TRBV5-1 and TRBJ1-1 gives the full variable domain: KAGVTQTPRYLIKTRGQQVTLSCSPISGHRSVSWYQQTPGQGLQFLFEYFSETQRNKGNFPGRFSGRQFSNSRSEMNVSTLELGDSALYLCASTSTGNTEAFFGQGTRLTVV.

There are a few counts of this clone. This rearrangement joins TRBV27 to TRBJ2-3; TRBD2 aligns across 12 bases. The germline gives CDR1 MNHEY, CDR2 SMNVEV (reference sequence). Trimming at V came to 10 bases and at J to 5 bases, leaving 10 bases not matched to a gene. The CDR3 covers 15 residues. CDR3 protein: CATSGLAGTKDTQYF. DNA for the CDR3: TGTGCCACCAGCGGACTAGCGGGGACCAAAGATACGCAGTATTTT.

CDR3 nucleotide sequence: TGTGCCAGCAGCTTAGCGCTTAGCGGGGGCACAGATACGCAGTATTTT. Translating it yields CASSLALSGGTDTQYF. This rearrangement joins TRBV7-2 to TRBJ2-3, with 8 bases lining up with TRBD2. This CDR3 is built from 16 residues. The germline CDR1 and CDR2 sequences are SGHTA and FQGNSA. V shed 0 bases and J 1 base; nucleotides not matched to a gene: 3.

The DNA for the CDR3 is TGCGCCAGCAGCCAAGATTGGGAACGGGACTCAGCTTACAATGAGCAGTTCTTC. It is translated as CASSQDWERDSAYNEQFF. This chain connects TRBV4-3 to TRBJ2-1, with a tentative D call TRBD2 (6 bases). Trimming cost V 0 bases and J 4 bases, with 19 bases left between them. The germline V gene encodes CDR1 LGHNA and CDR2 YSLEER. There are 18 residues in the CDR3.

This clone was seen a handful of times. The V gene is TRBV11-2, the J gene TRBJ2-3; D call uncertain. The CDR3 is 11 residues long. Germline loops: CDR1 SGHAT, CDR2 FQNNGV. Trimming removed 5 bases from V and 6 bases from J, with 6 bases in between. CDR3 residues: CASSHPDTQYF. The CDR3 DNA sequence: TGTGCCAGCAGCCATCCCGATACGCAGTATTTT.

V gene TRBV7-9 combines with J gene TRBJ2-1, with TRBD2 matching over 14 bases. CDR3 length: 15 amino acids. Trimming removed 4 bases from V and 8 bases from J; junction bases left unmatched: 4. The V gene's germline CDR1 is SEHNR and CDR2 FQNEAQ (reference sequence). The CDR3: CASSSGTSGGDEQFF. The CDR3 bases are TGTGCCAGCAGCTCCGGGACTAGCGGGGGCGATGAGCAGTTCTTC.

This clone has more than one count but fewer than ten. The chain employs TRBV6-6 and TRBJ1-2, with 9 bases matching TRBD1. V gave up 5 bases and J gave up 6 bases; unmatched junction bases: 4. In germline, CDR1 is MNHNY, CDR2 SVGAGI (reference sequence). The CDR3 is made up of 13 amino acids. The CDR3 protein is CASSLGTGNGYTF. CDR3 in DNA: TGTGCCAGCAGTCTCGGGACAGGGAATGGCTACACCTTC.

The chain recombines TRBV12-5 with TRBJ1-4; D call uncertain. CDR3 length: 14 amino acids. Germline loops: CDR1 LGHNT, CDR2 FRNRAP. The ends were cut back, 4 bases at V and 7 bases at J, with 13 bases in the middle. The CDR3 DNA reads as TGTGCTAGTGGTTCCCCAAATCTCGTTGAAAAACTGTTTTTT. Its translation is CASGSPNLVEKLFF.

This clone was detected only a few times. The CDR3 reads CSVGRGPVEQFF. CDR3 in DNA: TGCAGCGTTGGTCGGGGTCCGGTTGAGCAGTTCTTC. The chain employs TRBV29-1 and TRBJ2-1, with a possible D match to TRBD2 (5 bases). Trimming left V 4 bases short and J 9 bases short, with 13 bases between. Germline V gene lookup returns CDR1 SQVTM and CDR2 ANQGSEA. This CDR3 has 12 residues.

The rearrangement links TRBV27 to TRBJ1-1; D remains unclear. The germline gives CDR1 MNHEY, CDR2 SMNVEV (reference sequence). The CDR3 consists of 15 residues. Trimming removed 0 bases from V and 0 bases from J, with 8 bases in between. CDR3 region: CASSLSTGMNTEAFF. Written as DNA, the CDR3 is TGTGCCAGCAGTTTATCGACGGGGATGAACACTGAAGCTTTCTTT.

CDR3 in amino acids: CASSLQGFGANVLTF. In DNA, the CDR3 is TGTGCCAGCAGTCTACAGGGCTTCGGGGCCAACGTCCTGACTTTC. The chain employs TRBV27 and TRBJ2-6; perhaps TRBD1 as D (6 bases). V was cut by 5 bases and J by 4 bases, with 12 bases left in between. The CDR3 totals 15 residues. Per the germline V gene, CDR1 is MNHEY and CDR2 is SMNVEV (reference sequence).

The rearrangement uses TRBV6-5 and TRBJ2-2; D call uncertain. Germline values: CDR1 MNHEY, CDR2 SVGAGI. The CDR3 contains 13 residues. Trimming removed 3 bases at V and 4 bases at J, with 6 bases between. CDR3: CASSYLSTGELFF. CDR3 nucleotide sequence: TGTGCCAGCAGTTATCTCTCCACCGGGGAGCTGTTTTTT.

The rearrangement joins TRBV7-9 to TRBJ1-5; no firm D call. The CDR3 extends over 14 amino acids. CDR1 is SEHNR and CDR2 is FQNEAQ in the germline V gene (reference sequence). V lost 5 bases and J 10 bases, leaving 18 bases between the germline ends. The CDR3 nucleotides are TGTGCCAGCAGCCGATCGGCGGTTCCGGAACCCCAGCATTTT. It yields the protein CASSRSAVPEPQHF.

The CDR3 region is CASSYSEGRDTEAFF. DNA of the CDR3: TGTGCCAGCAGTTACTCGGAGGGCAGGGACACTGAAGCTTTCTTT. The chain uses TRBV6-5 and TRBJ1-1; a possible D gene is TRBD1 (5 bases). Germline V gene sequence: CDR1 MNHEY, CDR2 SVGAGI. Trimming removed 0 bases at V and 3 bases at J, with 11 bases between. The CDR3 loop spans 15 amino acids.

This clone was observed a few times. This chain uses TRBV19 with TRBJ2-1; 10 nucleotides match TRBD2. The CDR3 consists of 16 residues. V lost 2 bases to trimming and J lost 3 bases; unmatched junction nucleotides: 4. Germline assignment: CDR1 LNHDA and CDR2 SQIVND (reference sequence). CDR3 coding DNA: TGTGCCAGTAGTATAAGGACTAGCGGAAACTACAATGAGCAGTTCTTC. Its translation is CASSIRTSGNYNEQFF.

V is TRBV5-4 and J is TRBJ1-1; D perhaps matches TRBD1 (5 bases). This CDR3 spans 15 amino acids. V lost 0 bases and J lost 5, with 14 bases in between. From germline, CDR1 is SGHNT and CDR2 YYREEE (reference sequence). CDR3 in amino acids: CASSLVRDMPTEAFF. In DNA, the CDR3 is TGTGCCAGCAGCTTGGTCAGGGATATGCCGACTGAAGCTTTCTTT.

This clone was observed a handful of times. V usage is TRBV2 and J usage is TRBJ2-2; unclear D gene. CDR1 is SNHLY, CDR2 FYNNEI, per germline. V lost 4 bases, J lost 4 bases, and 10 bases lay in between. The CDR3 length is 14 residues. DNA of the CDR3: TGTGCCAGCAGTGGAGTTGCTAGCACCGGGGAGCTGTTTTTT. It codes for CASSGVASTGELFF.

The rearrangement links TRBV2 to TRBJ2-1; possibly TRBD1 for D (5 bases). Trimming removed 8 bases at V and 0 bases at J, with 14 bases between. Germline lookup yields CDR1 SNHLY and CDR2 FYNNEI. The CDR3 runs to 15 residues. CDR3 in amino acids: CASARQTSSYNEQFF. CDR3 bases: TGTGCCAGCGCAAGACAGACCAGCTCCTACAATGAGCAGTTCTTC.

This clone turned up a few times. The rearrangement uses TRBV5-1 and TRBJ2-5, with D unclear. Trimming cost V 4 bases and J 2 bases, with 12 bases left between them. The germline V gene has CDR1 SGHRS and CDR2 YFSETQ. This CDR3 region has 14 residues. The CDR3 sequence is CASSGEIPQETQYF. DNA of the CDR3: TGCGCCAGCAGCGGCGAGATTCCACAAGAGACCCAGTACTTC.

This clone has a handful of counts. This chain connects TRBV11-2 to TRBJ2-7; the D gene is possibly TRBD2 (5 bases). This CDR3 region has 11 residues. Trimming shortened V by 4 bases and J by 4 bases, and 5 bases separated the two germline ends. Germline CDR1 SGHAT, CDR2 FQNNGV. The chain's CDR3 is CASSWTYEQYF. The CDR3 nucleotides are TGTGCCAGCAGCTGGACTTACGAGCAGTACTTC.